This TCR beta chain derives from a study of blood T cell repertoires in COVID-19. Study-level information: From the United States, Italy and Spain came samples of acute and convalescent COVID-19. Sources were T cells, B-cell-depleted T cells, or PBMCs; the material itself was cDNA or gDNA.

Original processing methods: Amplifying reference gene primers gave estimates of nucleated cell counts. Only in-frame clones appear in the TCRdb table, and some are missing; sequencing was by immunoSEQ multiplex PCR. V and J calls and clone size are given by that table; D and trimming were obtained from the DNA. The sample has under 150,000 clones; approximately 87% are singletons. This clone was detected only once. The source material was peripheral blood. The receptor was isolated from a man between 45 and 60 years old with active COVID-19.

DNA of the CDR3: TGTGCCTGGAGCGAGAGATTACGAGAGCAGTACTTC. Its translation: CAWSERLREQYF. The J gene is TRBJ2-7, the V gene TRBV30; D is unclear. Between the trimmed V and J ends, which lost 3 bases and 7 bases, there was a span of 13 bases. The CDR3 is made up of 12 amino acids. CDR1 and CDR2 from the germline V gene are GTSNPN and SVGIG (reference sequence).